This T cell receptor beta chain emerged from a study of regulatory T cells in long-lasting Graves disease (dated by TCRdb to the early 2020s). Some background on the complete study: Patients with newly diagnosed Graves' disease had been on antithyroid drugs for under 3 months. The study was registered as a clinical trial and conducted in China. This study used TCR sequencing and RNA sequencing of peripheral blood to compare persistent Graves' disease patients against newly diagnosed Graves' disease patients. A total of roughly 35 samples underwent TCR sequencing: some 13 from persistent and approximately 20 from newly diagnosed Graves' disease patients.

Beyond this particular receptor, the publication reports: The study examined only peripheral blood because the primary lesion, thyroid tissue, could not be accessed. Preferential use of TRBV28, TRBJ1-2 and TRBJ2-5 was observed in persistent disease, whereas TRBV20-1 and TRBJ2-1 were favored in newly diagnosed disease. Sequencing and analysis were limited to the TCR beta chain. Patients with persistent disease shared more public clonotypes (over 2,500) than newly diagnosed patients did (around 930). Lower TCR Shannon entropy and fewer highly expanded clones were observed in persistent Graves' disease patients than in newly diagnosed patients, which suggested clonal expansion. The small sample size was acknowledged by the authors as a limitation that may reduce accuracy.

Library preparation employed multiplex PCR. Reads for this sample came from an Illumina HiSeq 4000. CDR3 regions were amplified by Arm-PCR with iRepertoire HTBI primers to construct TCR beta libraries. PCR products were gel purified before sequencing. The original methods were these. Gene usage analysis of CDR3 amino acid clonotypes relied on the 55 to 80 TRBV and 15 or so TRBJ segments identified across samples. COPE and FqMerger were used to merge filtered high-quality paired reads into contigs. Contigs were aligned with BLAST to IMGT TRBV, TRBD and TRBJ reference genes, and CDR3 was defined per IMGT. Highly expanded clones were defined as clonotypes with a frequency above 0.1%. Repertoire diversity was measured by Shannon entropy, and V-J evenness by the Gini coefficient. Public clonotypes were defined as clonotypes shared by more than one individual. TCRdb reprocessed the public reads (quality trimming at Q25 with fastp, clone calling with MiXCR) and kept in-frame beta chains. Here each entry gathers all rows of one CDR3 protein and keeps the most common genes and DNA. What appears here as the V and J calls and clone size reflects TCRdb's work, not the paper's. This sample gives a few hundred thousand distinct CDR3 sequences in total; approximately 12% of them show up just once. The ten largest clonotypes hold under 20% of the sample.

Comments on this clonotype: The specificity of this receptor is unknown. The input lacks base qualities; no much larger clone sits a single base away.

In the germline V gene (reference sequence), CDR1 corresponds to GTSNPN and CDR2 to SVGIG. From the cysteine through the phenylalanine, the CDR3 covers 13 amino acids. Of the read, only the CDR3 DNA is kept; its 39 bases are in frame from base 1. V is reduced by 0 bases and J by 7 bases, leaving a spacing of 10 bases between them. According to the study, the label for this sample's time point signals: newly diagnosed GD, antithyroid drugs for less than 3 months. For both TCR sequencing and RNA sequencing, RNA was extracted from PBMCs using TRIzol. Graves' disease was diagnosed according to American Thyroid Association guidelines. Recruitment of patients was carried out at an endocrinology department in Xi'an, China. Each patient gave approximately 9 milliliters of peripheral blood, collected in an EDTA anticoagulant tube. Ficoll Paque Plus density gradient separation was used to isolate PBMCs, and no additional T cell sorting was done. RNA quality was checked with an Agilent 2100 Bioanalyzer and agarose gel, and concentration with a NanoDrop 2000.

These data also formed part of another study, on T cells in Graves' hyperthyroidism and ophthalmopathy. As the second study states: A patient counted as having stable Graves' hyperthyroidism if no progression to ophthalmopathy occurred over 18 months of follow-up. The hyperthyroidism patients were between 18 and 65 years old and newly diagnosed, with a disease duration of less than 2 months. Any patient with an uncontrolled infection, another autoimmune disease, pregnancy or lactation was excluded. Diagnoses were established on the basis of clinical symptoms, serum thyroxine and TRAb, thyroid ultrasound, and orbital computed tomography. For the first round of RT-PCR on the TCR CDR3, the HTBI primer set was used together with the Qiagen OneStep RT-PCR kit. Blood samples also contained most of the expanded thyroid clonotypes (frequency above 0.001), which suggests that blood repertoires may reflect thyroid immune responses. A model built on a 13 V-J signature distinguished ophthalmopathy from stable hyperthyroidism, reaching over 85% sensitivity and about 81% specificity in cross-validation and 80%/75% in testing. In validation, the model predicted progression to ophthalmopathy with 55% to 71% sensitivity and around 72% specificity, a median of 6.5 months before onset. TCR V-J signatures able to tell the groups apart were searched for in a discovery cohort of approximately 95 patients, of whom roughly 42 had Graves' ophthalmopathy and roughly 57 had stable Graves' hyperthyroidism. Whether ophthalmopathy could be predicted prospectively was tested in an independent validation cohort made up of under 20 hyperthyroidism patients plus 17 patients who later progressed to ophthalmopathy. The roughly 94 discovery patients were randomly divided into training and test sets at a 7:3 ratio. Thyroid tissue and blood T-cell repertoires from roughly 6 Graves' hyperthyroidism patients were also compared in the study. After blood sampling, hyperthyroidism patients were treated with methimazole at a starting dose of 30 mg daily, and ophthalmopathy patients were treated with high-dose intravenous methylprednisolone. Libraries were constructed in a second round of multiplex PCR, after which size selection and purification were carried out. Paired-end sequencing of the libraries was performed with 100 bp reads on an Illumina HiSeq2000. Raw data were processed with SOAPnuke, discarding reads with adapters, uncalled bases, mean Phred below 15, or no exact constant-primer or identifier match. High-quality paired reads were merged using COPE v1.2.5, and each unique nucleotide sequence was defined as a clonotype. Clonotypes were aligned to IMGT TRBV, TRBD and TRBJ reference segments using MiTCR v1.1. The analysis included only V-J combinations with a frequency above 0.0001, which together covered more than 98% of the repertoires. The TCS score was defined as F50 (clonal expansion) divided by E x V (chaos), with BLOSUM62-based TCRdist calculated between CDR3 peptides within each V-J. Welch's t-statistics and random forest reduced around 520 V-J features to 10 to 15, which were used in a naive Bayes classifier (R e1071). No statistical method was used to set the sample size in advance, and investigators knew the group allocation. TCR Vbeta CDR3 sequencing of fewer than 150 peripheral blood samples (43 ophthalmopathy, under 80 hyperthyroidism and roughly 17 progressor patients) is reported in the paper.

Specimen: peripheral blood mononuclear cells (PBMCs), collected at new diagnosis, from a patient treated with antithyroid drugs. The receptor comes from a woman between 18 and 30 years old with Graves disease. Donor details come from another sample of the same person, matched by shared clones. The chain is encoded by TRBV30 joined to TRBJ1-5, with the D gene not confidently named. The CDR3 protein is CAWSVRTGQPQHF. In nucleotides, the sequence is TGTGCCTGGAGTGTACGAACCGGGCAGCCCCAGCATTTT.